A single sample is the source of the 16 T cell receptor beta chains below, sequenced in a study of spatial heterogeneity in lung cancer. General study results and limits: The number of expanded tumor alpha and beta chains correlated with mutation number.

Time point defined: sample taken at primary tumor resection. These receptors' targets are unknown. TCRdb analysed the 5' RACE reads with MiXCR anew, one entry per CDR3 protein. The repertoire includes about 8,000 distinct CDR3 sequences, roughly a tenth of them detected once, and roughly 8.6% sits in the top ten. Sequences were derived from lung tumor tissue, sampled at surgery. These receptors originate from a male donor with early-stage non-small cell lung cancer.

This clonotype was counted between two and nine times. The chain recombines TRBV7-2 with TRBJ2-1; TRBD1 matches at 10 bases. The CDR3 is made up of 14 amino acids. V lost 6 bases and J lost 7; bases outside the gene matches: 6. Germline-derived CDR1 and CDR2 are SGHTA and FQGNSA. This chain's CDR3 is CASSTPGQGNEQFF. In nucleotides, the CDR3 is TGTGCCAGCAGTACACCGGGACAGGGGAATGAGCAGTTCTTC.

This clonotype came up many times. V gene TRBV29-1 combines with J gene TRBJ2-3; D call uncertain. Trimming removed 6 bases at V and 6 bases at J, with 10 bases between. Germline assignment: CDR1 SQVTM and CDR2 ANQGSEA. The CDR3 is made up of 11 amino acids. CDR3 amino acids: CSVSSEDTQYF. The CDR3 nucleotides read TGCAGCGTCTCTTCGGAGGATACGCAGTATTTT.

This clonotype is medium-sized in the sample. The gene calls are TRBV7-9 and TRBJ1-3, with D uncertain. The CDR3 is 15 amino acids. In germline, CDR1 is SEHNR, CDR2 FQNEAQ (reference sequence). The germline V and J ends were trimmed by 5 bases and 4 bases, with 15 bases remaining between them. The CDR3 bases are TGTGCCAGCAGCGTGGATGTGGCGGGAGGAAACACCATATATTTT. The encoded protein is CASSVDVAGGNTIYF.

There are a few counts of this clonotype. This chain connects TRBV6-1 to TRBJ1-5, with D hard to call. This CDR3 region has 13 residues. Trimming cost V 2 bases and J 4 bases, with 6 bases left between them. The germline CDR1 and CDR2 sequences are MNHNS and SASEGT. The CDR3 loop is CASSEWGNQPQHF. The CDR3 DNA follows: TGTGCCAGCAGTGAATGGGGAAATCAGCCCCAGCATTTT.

This clonotype was counted between two and nine times. The chain has TRBV9 and TRBJ2-2; unclear D gene. Deletions cut 6 bases from V and 0 bases from J, with 6 bases between. This CDR3 has 13 amino acids. Germline CDR1 is SGDLS and CDR2 is YYNGEE. CDR3 DNA sequence: TGTGCCAGCACTAGGACGAACACCGGGGAGCTGTTTTTT. Encoded protein: CASTRTNTGELFF.

This clonotype was detected ten times or more. J is TRBJ2-1 and V is TRBV12-3 or TRBV12-4; tentative D call: TRBD1 (6 bases). This CDR3 is built from 15 residues. Trimming took 5 bases from V and 6 from J, leaving 17 bases between them. The DNA of the CDR3 is TGTGCCAGCAGTCTATGGGGGCGTGGGGGCAATGAGCAGTTCTTC. It translates to CASSLWGRGGNEQFF.

This clonotype appeared a few times. The rearrangement uses TRBV11-2 and TRBJ1-1; 7 nucleotides match TRBD1. This CDR3 region has 15 residues. J was trimmed by 4 bases and V by 2 bases; bases with no gene match: 7. CDR1 SGHAT and CDR2 FQNNGV come from the germline V gene. CDR3 loop: CASSLRGQGGTEAFF. The CDR3 DNA is TGTGCCAGCAGCTTAAGGGGGCAGGGTGGCACTGAAGCTTTCTTT.

A few counts support this clonotype. This chain uses TRBV6-6 with TRBJ2-7; D call uncertain. This CDR3 is built from 12 residues. CDR1 and CDR2 (germline): MNHNY, SVGAGI (reference sequence). Trimming took 3 bases from V and 4 from J, leaving 7 bases between them. The CDR3 DNA sequence: TGTGCCAGCAGTTATCTTAATTACGAGCAGTACTTC. As protein: CASSYLNYEQYF.

This clonotype was seen a single time. This sequence joins TRBV6-2 or TRBV6-3 and TRBJ1-5; D might be TRBD1 (6 bases). Germline-derived CDR1 and CDR2 are MNHEY and SVGEGT. The CDR3 has 16 amino acids. The V end lost 2 bases, the J end lost 0 bases, and 11 bases lay between the germline ends. In DNA form, the CDR3 reads TGTGCCAGCAGTTACCCCCGCAGGGGTAGCAATCAGCCCCAGCATTTT. Translation gives CASSYPRRGSNQPQHF.

This clonotype occurred many times. The gene calls are TRBV7-2 and TRBJ2-1, with D uncertain. Trimming took 0 bases from V and 8 from J, leaving 8 bases between them. The CDR3 spans 13 residues. Germline lookup yields CDR1 SGHTA and CDR2 FQGNSA. CDR3 amino acids: CASSLARRDEQFF. CDR3 bases: TGTGCCAGCAGCTTAGCGCGAAGGGATGAGCAGTTCTTC.

This clonotype was seen at least ten times. V usage is TRBV20-1 and J usage is TRBJ2-5; D call uncertain. Per germline, CDR1 DFQATT and CDR2 SNEGSKA (reference sequence). Trimming removed 5 bases from V and 5 bases from J, with 15 bases in between. This CDR3 spans 13 amino acids. The CDR3 here is CSAPWNGRETQYF. CDR3 DNA: TGCAGTGCTCCCTGGAACGGAAGGGAGACCCAGTACTTC.

This clonotype is classed as medium-sized (0.01 to 0.1%). This chain uses TRBV20-1 with TRBJ2-2; D is tentatively TRBD1 or TRBD2 (5 bases each). The CDR3 has 12 residues. Germline V gene data show CDR1 as DFQATT and CDR2 as SNEGSKA (reference sequence). Trimming took 6 bases from V and 10 from J, leaving 15 bases between them. This CDR3 reads CSATDGASELFF. The CDR3 DNA follows: TGCAGTGCAACGGACGGGGCCTCGGAGCTGTTTTTT.

Judged by abundance, this clonotype is medium-sized. The rearrangement links TRBV7-2 to TRBJ2-3; TRBD2 is a possible D gene (6 bases). Germline CDR1 SGHTA, CDR2 FQGNSA. Trimming took 1 base from V and 1 from J, leaving 12 bases between them. This CDR3 contains 16 residues. CDR3 residues: CASSLVSGLRTDTQYF. DNA for the CDR3: TGTGCCAGCAGCTTAGTCTCGGGACTTCGCACAGATACGCAGTATTTT.

This clonotype is medium-sized by share. The chain is built from TRBV28 and TRBJ1-2; TRBD1 matches 10 bases. V lost 6 bases, J lost 8 bases, and 3 bases stayed unmatched. CDR3 length: 12 residues. Germline V gene sequence: CDR1 MDHEN, CDR2 SYDVKM. The CDR3 is CASRTGGRGYTF. The CDR3 coding sequence is TGTGCCAGCAGGACAGGGGGCCGCGGCTACACCTTC.

This clonotype ranks as medium-sized. The chain joins TRBV6-5 to TRBJ1-1; perhaps TRBD1 as D (5 bases). Germline CDR1 and CDR2: MNHEY and SVGAGI. Between the trimmed V and J ends, which lost 4 bases and 0 bases, there was a span of 12 bases. The CDR3 is 15 residues long. CDR3 sequence (DNA): TGTGCCAGCAGTTTAAACAAACAGGTGAACACTGAAGCTTTCTTT. It encodes CASSLNKQVNTEAFF.

This clonotype was detected ten times or more. This chain links TRBV19 with TRBJ2-7, with D hard to call. Trimming removed 6 bases from V and 0 bases from J, with 12 bases in between. CDR1 and CDR2 from the germline V gene are LNHDA and SQIVND (reference sequence). This CDR3 is built from 14 residues. In DNA, the CDR3 is TGTGCCAGTAGGCCTCGTGAGAGCTCCTACGAGCAGTACTTC. Translated: CASRPRESSYEQYF.